This record covers a single TCR beta chain. No antigen is known for it. PCR used 60 Vbeta primers and 13 Jbeta primers. The data were produced by immunoSEQ multiplex PCR, yet TCRdb's version contains in-frame clones alone and is incomplete. The sample records around 130,000 clones, around 86% being singletons. The sample originates from a study of cytomegalovirus exposure and HLA in healthy donors. Study-wide background: Unique TCR beta sequences numbering fewer than 130 million came from approximately 180 million T cells in an earlier analysis.

Overall study results and limits: Only CMV serostatus was available as immune exposure information. Several V segments, TRBV6-2 and TRBV6-3 among them, could not be told apart and were dropped. A link between a missense DCLRE1C variant and TCR beta V- and J-gene trimming emerged from a later analysis.

Germline V gives CDR1 SGHAT, CDR2 FQNNGV. The V end lost 4 bases, the J end lost 3 bases, and 19 bases lay between the germline ends. There are 16 residues in the CDR3. Source material: PBMCs. The chain employs TRBV11-2 and TRBJ2-7, with a weak D call TRBD2 (6 bases). This TCR was sampled from a female donor in good health and CMV-seronegative. CDR3 loop: CASSSIGGGGSYEQYF. The CDR3, as DNA: TGTGCCAGCAGCTCAATAGGTGGCGGAGGGAGCTACGAGCAGTACTTC.